The next 18 T cell receptor beta chains were all read from a single sample in a study of blood T cell repertoires in COVID-19. Profiled with immunoSEQ multiplex PCR; TCRdb holds only in-frame clones, not every one. The data contain over 150,000 clones, 83% of them singletons. The source material was peripheral blood. These receptors came from a woman at least 80 years old with acute or convalescent COVID-19.

J is TRBJ2-2 and V is TRBV27, with 16 nucleotides matching TRBD2. With V trimmed by 4 bases and J by 4 bases, 12 bases remained unmatched. The CDR3 sequence is 20 residues long. Germline-derived CDR1 and CDR2 are MNHEY and SMNVEV (reference sequence). This CDR3 is CASSSQPGLAGGPSTGELFF. CDR3 nucleotides: TGTGCCAGCAGTTCTCAGCCGGGACTAGCGGGAGGGCCCAGCACCGGGGAGCTGTTTTTT.

The rearrangement links TRBV4-1 to TRBJ1-3; no firm D call. This CDR3 region has 17 residues. Trimming removed 4 bases from V and 0 bases from J, with 16 bases in between. Germline CDR1 is MGHRA and CDR2 is YSYEKL. The DNA of the CDR3 is TGCGCCAGCAGCCCCGCGGAAGGCTCCTACTCTGGAAACACCATATATTTT. The encoded protein is CASSPAEGSYSGNTIYF.

V is TRBV7-6 and J is TRBJ2-3, with TRBD2 matching 7 bases. Germline CDR1 reads SGHVS; CDR2 reads FNYEAQ. The CDR3 is 17 amino acids. J was trimmed by 2 bases and V by 4 bases; bases with no gene match: 12. The DNA for the CDR3 is TGTGCCAGCAGCTCGAATCTACCGGGACTACTCACAGATACGCAGTATTTT. This translates into CASSSNLPGLLTDTQYF.

This chain links TRBV18 with TRBJ2-1; 9 nucleotides line up with TRBD1. This CDR3 has 18 residues. Losses at the gene ends were 7 bases for V and 2 bases for J; bases not matched to a gene: 15. Germline CDR1 is KGHSH and CDR2 is LQKENI. The CDR3 bases are TGTGCCAGCTACTATGCAAAACCGGGACAGGGTGCCTACAATGAGCAGTTCTTC. Translating gives CASYYAKPGQGAYNEQFF.

J is TRBJ2-1 and V is TRBV20-1, with D unclear. Germline V gives CDR1 DFQATT, CDR2 SNEGSKA (reference sequence). V was cut by 5 bases and J by 7 bases, with 6 bases left in between. The CDR3 runs to 10 residues. The CDR3 DNA is TGCAGTGCTTATCAGAATGAGCAGTTCTTC. Residues: CSAYQNEQFF.

V is TRBV9 and J is TRBJ2-7; 8 nucleotides match TRBD2. Trimming cost V 2 bases and J 4 bases; bases outside gene matches: 8. The CDR3 is 15 amino acids. In germline, CDR1 is SGDLS, CDR2 YYNGEE. CDR3 nucleotides: TGTGCCAGCAGCGTCCTACCGGGGGGGGATTACGAGCAGTACTTC. Protein product: CASSVLPGGDYEQYF. Using reference TRBV9 and TRBJ2-7 for the parts outside the CDR3, the full variable domain is DSGVTQTPKHLITATGQRVTLRCSPRSGDLSVYWYQQSLDQGLQFLIQYYNGEERAKGNILERFSAQQFPDLHSELNLSSLELGDSALYFCASSVLPGGDYEQYFGPGTRLTVT.

This chain connects TRBV3-1 (or the pseudogene TRBV3-2) to TRBJ2-1; 15 nucleotides line up with TRBD2. Germline V gene data show CDR1 as LGHDT and CDR2 as YNNKEL (reference sequence). V shed 0 bases and J 8 bases; nucleotides not matched to a gene: 5. The CDR3 loop spans 17 amino acids. CDR3 loop: CASSQEGLAGGTDEQFF. Written as DNA, the CDR3 is TGTGCCAGCAGCCAAGAGGGACTAGCGGGAGGAACGGATGAGCAGTTCTTC.

The CDR3 DNA reads as TGCGCCAGCAGCCCGATGACAGGGTCCGAAGCTTTCTTT. Its translation is CASSPMTGSEAFF. V and J are TRBV5-1 and TRBJ1-1; 7 bases fit TRBD1. The V gene end was trimmed by 4 bases and the J gene end by 8 bases; junction bases not matched to a gene: 8. This CDR3 region has 13 residues. Germline lookup yields CDR1 SGHRS and CDR2 YFSETQ.

CDR3 DNA sequence: TGTGCCAGCAGTTACGGGCCAGGGGGCAAGGAAAAACTGTTTTTT. This encodes CASSYGPGGKEKLFF. The chain joins TRBV6-6 to TRBJ1-4; 8 bases map to TRBD1. The trim removed 2 bases at V and 8 bases at J, leaving 7 bases unmatched. Germline V gene lookup returns CDR1 MNHNY and CDR2 SVGAGI (reference sequence). This CDR3 has 15 amino acids.

The chain uses TRBV6-1 and TRBJ1-2; perhaps TRBD1 as D (6 bases). The CDR3 spans 14 residues. Germline V gives CDR1 MNHNS, CDR2 SASEGT. Deletions cut 1 base from V and 6 bases from J, with 12 bases between. The CDR3 loop reads CASSEVRGLHGYTF. In DNA form, the CDR3 reads TGTGCCAGCAGTGAAGTCAGGGGTCTCCATGGCTACACCTTC.

This clone was seen more than once but under ten times. This rearrangement joins TRBV7-2 to TRBJ2-7; the match to TRBD1 covers 8 bases. J lost 6 bases, V lost 7 bases, and 8 bases had no gene match. The CDR3 consists of 13 residues. Germline lookup yields CDR1 SGHTA and CDR2 FQGNSA. As DNA, the CDR3 is TGTGCCAGCATGTATCAGGGGGCGCGCGAGCAGTACTTC. Translating gives CASMYQGAREQYF. Supplemented by reference TRBV7-2 and TRBJ2-7, the full variable domain reads GAGVSQSPSNKVTEKGKDVELRCDPISGHTALYWYRQSLGQGLEFLIYFQGNSAPDKSGLPSDRFSAERTGGSVSTLTIQRTQQEDSAVYLCASMYQGAREQYFGPGTRLTVT.

This clone appeared a single time. This chain connects TRBV3-1 (or the pseudogene TRBV3-2) to TRBJ1-2; tentatively, D is TRBD1 (5 bases). There are 18 residues in the CDR3. V dropped 2 bases and J dropped 4 bases, with 23 bases sitting between them. The germline V gene encodes CDR1 LGHDT and CDR2 YNNKEL (reference sequence). The CDR3 DNA reads as TGTGCCAGCAGCCAACACCCCCGGGGGGGTTCCGCATCCTATGGCTACACCTTC. This gives the protein CASSQHPRGGSASYGYTF.

This clone was recorded only once. The chain recombines TRBV24-1 with TRBJ1-1, with D perhaps matching TRBD1 (5 bases). V shed 5 bases and J shed 5 bases, with 11 bases lying between them. The length of the CDR3 is 13 residues. CDR1 is KGHDR, CDR2 SFDVKD, per germline. CDR3 amino acids: CATSVGGQTEAFF. The CDR3 DNA sequence: TGTGCCACCAGTGTCGGGGGTCAGACTGAAGCTTTCTTT.

V is TRBV10-1 and J is TRBJ2-5; 10 nucleotides align to TRBD1. Germline loops: CDR1 WNHNN, CDR2 SYGVQD (reference sequence). J lost 5 bases, V lost 4 bases, and 7 bases had no gene match. The CDR3 sequence is 15 residues long. The CDR3 DNA follows: TGCGCCAGCAGTGCCGGGACAGGGGCAGGGGAGACCCAGTACTTC. Translated, it gives CASSAGTGAGETQYF.

This clone appeared a single time. The gene calls are TRBV29-1 and TRBJ2-1; 13 bases agree with TRBD2. V was clipped by 8 bases and J by 3 bases; unmatched bases: 4. The CDR3 totals 14 residues. Germline CDR1 reads SQVTM; CDR2 reads ANQGSEA. The CDR3 nucleotides read TGCAGCACCCGACTAGCGGGAGGCTACAATGAGCAGTTCTTC. Translation gives CSTRLAGGYNEQFF.

The sample holds one count of this clone. This chain uses TRBV30 with TRBJ1-1; 8 nucleotides line up with TRBD1. CDR3 size: 16 residues. Germline CDR1 GTSNPN, CDR2 SVGIG (reference sequence). The J segment lost 0 bases and the V segment lost 1 base, leaving 7 bases of the junction unmatched. The chain's CDR3 is CAWSGGTGGMNTEAFF. CDR3 nucleotide sequence: TGTGCCTGGAGTGGAGGGACAGGTGGGATGAACACTGAAGCTTTCTTT.

In this sample, this clone turned up once. The chain combines TRBV19 with TRBJ1-2; D ambiguous. This CDR3 contains 14 residues. Germline lookup yields CDR1 LNHDA and CDR2 SQIVND (reference sequence). V dropped 7 bases and J dropped 4 bases, with 16 bases sitting between them. The CDR3 is CASTPSSGPYGYTF. The DNA for the CDR3 is TGTGCCAGTACCCCTAGCTCGGGTCCCTATGGCTACACCTTC. The whole variable domain, remainder taken from reference TRBV19 and TRBJ1-2, is DGGITQSPKYLFRKEGQNVTLSCEQNLNHDAMYWYRQDPGQGLRLIYYSQIVNDFQKGDIAEGYSVSREKKESFPLTVTSAQKNPTAFYLCASTPSSGPYGYTFGSGTRLTVV.

The V and J genes are TRBV11-2 and TRBJ2-7; 9 bases line up with TRBD2. V was pared by 0 bases and J by 4 bases, with 10 bases of the junction left unmatched. Germline loops: CDR1 SGHAT, CDR2 FQNNGV. This CDR3 spans 17 amino acids. This chain's CDR3 is CASSLDWRAGGRYEQYF. Written as DNA, the CDR3 is TGTGCCAGCAGCTTAGATTGGAGAGCGGGAGGCCGGTACGAGCAGTACTTC.